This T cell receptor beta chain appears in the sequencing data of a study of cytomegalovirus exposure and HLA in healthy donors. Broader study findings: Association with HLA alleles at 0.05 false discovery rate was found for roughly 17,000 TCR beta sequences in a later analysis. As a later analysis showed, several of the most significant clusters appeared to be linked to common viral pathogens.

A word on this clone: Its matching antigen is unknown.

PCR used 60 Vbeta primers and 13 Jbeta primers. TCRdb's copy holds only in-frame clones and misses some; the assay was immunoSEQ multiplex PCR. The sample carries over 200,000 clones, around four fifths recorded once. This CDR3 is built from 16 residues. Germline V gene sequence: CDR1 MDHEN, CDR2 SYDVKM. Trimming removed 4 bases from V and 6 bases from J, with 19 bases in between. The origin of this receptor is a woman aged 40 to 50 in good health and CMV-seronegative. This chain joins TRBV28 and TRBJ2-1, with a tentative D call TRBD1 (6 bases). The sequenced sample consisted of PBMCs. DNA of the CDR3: TGTGCCAGCAGTTATTCGACAGGCTCGCTGGGCAATGAGCAGTTCTTC. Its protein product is CASSYSTGSLGNEQFF.